Listed below are T cell receptor beta chains from one sample, sequenced in a study of blood T cell repertoires in COVID-19. The method was immunoSEQ multiplex PCR; TCRdb's version includes in-frame clones alone and lacks a portion of them. The repertoire holds a few hundred thousand clones, 89% seen once, with around 9.5% in the top ten. The sample comprised PBMCs or T cells enriched from blood (not recorded which). These receptors were obtained from a middle-aged woman who had recovered from COVID-19. CDR3s include the opening cysteine and the closing phenylalanine or tryptophan. A D gene is named only where the DNA matches it firmly. Size values are once, few and many counts, or a class for expanded clones, and some rows have none.

j_call	v_call	d_call	clone_size	cdr3_nt	cdr3_aa
TRBJ2-5	TRBV7-2	TRBD2	.	TGTGCCAGCAGCTTAGTTCCGACTAGCGGGGGGGCCCAAGAGACCCAGTACTTC	CASSLVPTSGGAQETQYF
TRBJ2-2	TRBV18	TRBD1	.	TGTGCCAGCTCAATCGGGACAGGGGTAAACGGGGAGCTGTTTTTT	CASSIGTGVNGELFF
TRBJ2-1	TRBV6-1	TRBD2	.	TGTGCCAGCAGACAGGGACTAGCGGTGATCAATGAGCAGTTCTTC	CASRQGLAVINEQFF
TRBJ1-3	TRBV7-2	.	.	TGTGCCAGCAGCTCCAGGACAGCCGGAAACACCATATATTTT	CASSSRTAGNTIYF
TRBJ2-7	TRBV19	.	once	TGTGCCAGTAGTATTGTTTCCACGGGCTCCTACGAGCAGTACTTC	CASSIVSTGSYEQYF
TRBJ1-3	TRBV11-3	TRBD1	.	TGTGCCAGCAGCTTGGACAGGGGCTCTGGAAACACCATATATTTT	CASSLDRGSGNTIYF
TRBJ2-2	TRBV28	TRBD1	.	TGTGCCAGCAGTCGGACAGGGGTCCGAACCGGGGAGCTGTTTTTT	CASSRTGVRTGELFF
TRBJ2-1	TRBV10-3	TRBD2	.	TGTGCCATCAGTGGGAGACTAGCGGGAGAATGGGACAATGAGCAGTTCTTC	CAISGRLAGEWDNEQFF
TRBJ2-6	TRBV5-8	TRBD1	.	TGTGCCAGCAGTCGTAGACAGGGGGCGCCTGGGGCCAACGTCCTGACTTTC	CASSRRQGAPGANVLTF
TRBJ2-3	TRBV15	TRBD2	.	TGTGCCACCGCGCAGCGGGGGTACACAGATACGCAGTATTTT	CATAQRGYTDTQYF
TRBJ2-1	TRBV10-3	TRBD2	.	TGTGCCATCAGTGACCAGGGACTAGCCTCCTACAATGAGCAGTTCTTC	CAISDQGLASYNEQFF
TRBJ1-2	TRBV28	TRBD1	.	TGTGCCAGCAGTTTAAATACCAGACAGGGAGGAAACACCTTC	CASSLNTRQGGNTF
TRBJ1-5	TRBV6-1	.	.	TGTGCCAGCAGTGAAGGAGGTCGGTTCAATCAGCCCCAGCATTTT	CASSEGGRFNQPQHF
TRBJ2-7	TRBV11-2	.	.	TGTGCCAGCAGGTCAGGGGTAGGAAGCTCCTACGAGCAGTACTTC	CASRSGVGSSYEQYF
TRBJ1-5	TRBV6-5	.	.	TGTGCCAGCACCGATATAGCGGGCCAGCCCCAGCATTTT	CASTDIAGQPQHF
TRBJ2-1	TRBV5-6	TRBD2	.	TGTGCCAGCAGCTTGAGAACTAGCGGGATTCTGAGGAATGAGCAGTTCTTC	CASSLRTSGILRNEQFF
TRBJ2-3	TRBV11-2	TRBD2	few	TGTGCCAGCAGCTTTCTGGCTAGCGGGGGGGCCAGCCCAGATACGCAGTATTTT	CASSFLASGGASPDTQYF
TRBJ2-3	TRBV5-4	.	.	TGTGCCAGCGCCTACGGGACTCAGGGCACAGATACGCAGTATTTT	CASAYGTQGTDTQYF
TRBJ2-1	TRBV5-4	.	.	TGTGCCAGCAGCGCCGGAGGGTGGAAAGGTGAGCAGTTCTTC	CASSAGGWKGEQFF
TRBJ2-7	TRBV19	.	.	TGTGCCAGTAGTATTGGGGGACACGGTTCCTACGAGCAGTACTTC	CASSIGGHGSYEQYF
TRBJ2-3	TRBV4-1	.	.	TGCGCCAGCAGCTTTAGCTTGGGAGGTACCCCCCCCGATACGCAGTATTTT	CASSFSLGGTPPDTQYF
TRBJ2-7	TRBV4-2	.	.	TGTGCCAGCAGCCGACTTGGCGCTGCCTCGGTGGACGAGCAGTACTTC	CASSRLGAASVDEQYF
TRBJ1-1	TRBV7-2	TRBD1	.	TGTGCCAGCAGCGCAGACAGGGCTGTCACTGAAGCTTTCTTT	CASSADRAVTEAFF